This T cell receptor (beta chain) emerged from a study of T cell repertoires in cytomegalovirus infection. Study-wide findings and caveats: Dominating the ex vivo response were HLA-C-restricted CMV-specific TCR beta clonotypes.

There are a few counts of this clonotype. The antigen is not known. CDR3 length equals 13 residues. Trimming pared 5 bases from V and 4 bases from J, leaving 11 bases between. Germline V lookup: CDR1 SGHNT, CDR2 YENEEA. A single record per CDR3 protein comes from TCRdb applying MiXCR to the reads. The sample carries about half a million distinct CDR3 sequences, more than 30% recorded once. This specimen was cultured PBMCs, taken from culture after CMV antigen stimulation. The gene calls are TRBV11-3 and TRBJ1-2; D is ambiguous. This sequence originates from a human donor in good health (CMV status not recorded). Some clones in this sample may be carry-over from other donors' samples. The CDR3 region is CASSTHLGYGYTF. The CDR3 DNA follows: TGTGCCAGCAGCACACACCTTGGCTATGGCTACACCTTC.